The 23 T cell receptor beta chains below all came from one sample that was sequenced in a study of T cells after yellow fever vaccination. TCRdb fed the 5' RACE reads into MiXCR, producing one record per CDR3 protein. The sample yields about 360,000 distinct CDR3 sequences, 6.2% seen once. Sample: PBMCs, taken 5 days after the yellow fever booster vaccination. These receptors were obtained from a man aged 25 to 40 who received the YFV17D yellow fever vaccine.

This clonotype was counted at least ten times. V and J are TRBV18 and TRBJ1-2; 9 bases align to TRBD1. CDR1 is KGHSH, CDR2 LQKENI, per germline. The CDR3 extends over 15 amino acids. The V segment lost 1 base and the J segment 6 bases; nucleotides outside the gene matches: 6. CDR3 protein: CASSPQGTGMDGYTF. The CDR3 DNA reads as TGTGCCAGCTCACCACAGGGGACAGGGATGGATGGCTACACCTTC.

V is TRBV20-1 and J is TRBJ1-4; perhaps TRBD1 as D (6 bases). The germline V and J ends were trimmed by 3 bases and 8 bases, with 16 bases remaining between them. CDR1 and CDR2 from the germline V gene are DFQATT and SNEGSKA (reference sequence). CDR3 size: 14 residues. The CDR3 coding sequence is TGCAGTGCTAGCCCCCCGGGACATTTAGAAAAACTGTTTTTT. It translates to CSASPPGHLEKLFF.

In its sample, this clonotype was seen a few times. V and J are TRBV5-1 and TRBJ2-5; 7 nucleotides match TRBD1. The length of the CDR3 is 15 residues. V gave up 4 bases and J gave up 3 bases; unmatched junction bases: 9. Germline-derived CDR1 and CDR2 are SGHRS and YFSETQ. The chain's CDR3 is CASSMVTGTEETQYF. The DNA for the CDR3 is TGCGCCAGCAGCATGGTAACCGGGACAGAAGAGACCCAGTACTTC. The variable domain in full, completed from reference TRBV5-1 and TRBJ2-5, reads KAGVTQTPRYLIKTRGQQVTLSCSPISGHRSVSWYQQTPGQGLQFLFEYFSETQRNKGNFPGRFSGRQFSNSRSEMNVSTLELGDSALYLCASSMVTGTEETQYFGPGTRLLVL.

This clonotype was seen a few times. The CDR3 loop is CASSAWGERNTEAFF. As DNA, the CDR3 is TGTGCCAGCAGCGCCTGGGGGGAACGGAACACTGAAGCTTTCTTT. The gene calls are TRBV9 and TRBJ1-1, with D possibly TRBD1 on 5 matching bases. The CDR3 consists of 15 residues. Looked up from germline, CDR1 is SGDLS and CDR2 is YYNGEE. Trimming shortened V by 3 bases and J by 1 base, and 13 bases separated the two germline ends.

This clonotype has more than one count but fewer than ten. The chain combines TRBV11-2 with TRBJ2-7; 7 nucleotides line up with TRBD1. The V segment lost 5 bases and the J segment 5 bases; nucleotides outside the gene matches: 12. CDR1 SGHAT and CDR2 FQNNGV come from the germline V gene. CDR3 length: 15 residues. CDR3 region: CASSQFDRALHEQYF. The CDR3 DNA follows: TGTGCCAGCAGCCAATTCGACAGGGCCCTCCACGAGCAGTACTTC. The full variable domain, completed using reference TRBV11-2 and TRBJ2-7, is EAGVAQSPRYKIIEKRQSVAFWCNPISGHATLYWYQQILGQGPKLLIQFQNNGVVDDSQLPKDRFSAERLKGVDSTLKIQPAKLEDSAVYLCASSQFDRALHEQYFGPGTRLTVT.

This chain links TRBV6-2 or TRBV6-3 with TRBJ1-1; tentatively, D is TRBD1 (5 bases). The germline V and J ends were trimmed by 9 bases and 0 bases, with 32 bases remaining between them. CDR1 is MNHEY and CDR2 is SVGEGT in the germline V gene. This CDR3 is built from 20 residues. CDR3 nucleotides: TGTGCCAGGGGGCTCGTTGGCTGGATAATGACAGTCCCCATGAACACTGAAGCTTTCTTT. Translation gives CARGLVGWIMTVPMNTEAFF.

J is TRBJ2-1 and V is TRBV7-3; weak D call: TRBD1 (6 bases). Germline V gene sequence: CDR1 SGHTA, CDR2 FQGTGA. The CDR3 consists of 15 residues. Deletions cut 5 bases from V and 4 bases from J, with 15 bases between. The CDR3 DNA is TGTGCCAGCAGCCCCAGGGCAGGGGAGTACAATGAGCAGTTCTTC. Translation: CASSPRAGEYNEQFF.

The chain couples TRBV21-1 to TRBJ2-7; TRBD2 is the table's D call, not checked against the DNA. TRBV21-1 is annotated as a pseudogene. CDR3 length: 18 amino acids. The CDR3 DNA follows: TGTGCCAGCAGCAAAGAGGGAGTGGCGACTAGCGGCTCCTACGAGCAGTACTTC. Translating it yields CASSKEGVATSGSYEQYF.

This clonotype was seen at least ten times. The genes are TRBV7-2 and TRBJ1-1; D might be TRBD1 (5 bases). CDR1 is SGHTA, CDR2 FQGNSA, per germline. The CDR3 has 14 amino acids. Trimming cost V 6 bases and J 1 base, with 12 bases left between them. In nucleotides, the CDR3 is TGTGCCAGCAGAGAGACAGAAAAGAACACTGAAGCTTTCTTT. As protein: CASRETEKNTEAFF.

The CDR3 DNA sequence: TGTGCCAGTACCGGAATGGGTTTCTCCTCCTACAATGAGCAGTTCTTC. Protein product: CASTGMGFSSYNEQFF. The rearrangement joins TRBV19 to TRBJ2-1; D is ambiguous. Germline assignment: CDR1 LNHDA and CDR2 SQIVND (reference sequence). The CDR3 runs 16 residues. Between the trimmed V and J ends, which lost 7 bases and 0 bases, there was a span of 16 bases.

This clonotype was counted at least ten times. V usage is TRBV29-1 and J usage is TRBJ2-1; TRBD1 aligns across 8 bases. The germline V gene encodes CDR1 SQVTM and CDR2 ANQGSEA. CDR3 length equals 15 residues. With V trimmed by 0 bases and J by 8 bases, 9 bases remained unmatched. CDR3: CSVEDVAQGAYEQFF. As DNA, the CDR3 is TGCAGCGTTGAAGATGTAGCGCAGGGGGCCTATGAGCAGTTCTTC.

This chain uses TRBV20-1 with TRBJ2-1; a weak D match, TRBD2 (5 bases). V was trimmed by 5 bases and J by 4 bases, leaving 18 bases between them. Germline CDR1 reads DFQATT; CDR2 reads SNEGSKA (reference sequence). The CDR3 covers 15 residues. The DNA for the CDR3 is TGCAGTGCTCCCAATGGACTGTCAAAGTACAATGAGCAGTTCTTC. Translating it yields CSAPNGLSKYNEQFF.

In the case of this clonotype: This may come from a read error, since a much larger clone is one base off. The J gene is TRBJ2-1, the V gene TRBV28; TRBD2 agrees at 11 bases. The CDR3 is 15 amino acids. Germline CDR1 reads MDHEN; CDR2 reads SYDVKM. With 6 bases clipped from V and 7 bases from J, the junction kept 8 bases outside the gene matches. CDR3 region: CASSKLAGGRNEQFF. The DNA for the CDR3 is TGTGCCAGCAGCAAGCTAGCGGGAGGTAGAAATGAGCAGTTCTTC.

In its sample, this clonotype was seen many times. The V and J genes are TRBV28 and TRBJ1-5, with D possibly matching TRBD1 (6 bases). The CDR3 covers 14 residues. Germline values: CDR1 MDHEN, CDR2 SYDVKM. Trimming took off 6 bases at V and 0 bases at J, with 9 bases between the two ends. The CDR3 DNA reads as TGTGCCAGCAGAAGGGGGGGTAGCAATCAGCCCCAGCATTTT. This gives the protein CASRRGGSNQPQHF.

This clonotype was picked up a small number of times. The rearrangement links TRBV7-6 to TRBJ1-5, with D uncertain. Trimming took off 2 bases at V and 3 bases at J, with 8 bases between the two ends. CDR1 and CDR2 from the germline V gene are SGHVS and FNYEAQ. The CDR3 extends over 14 amino acids. CDR3 sequence (DNA): TGTGCCAGCAGCTTACAAAGGAACAATCAGCCCCAGCATTTT. Its translation: CASSLQRNNQPQHF.

A few counts support this clonotype. The rearrangement joins TRBV29-1 to TRBJ2-1; 7 bases align to TRBD2. The CDR3 has 16 amino acids. Losses at the gene ends were 0 bases for V and 9 bases for J; bases not matched to a gene: 14. Germline assignment: CDR1 SQVTM and CDR2 ANQGSEA. In nucleotides, the CDR3 is TGCAGCGTTGAAGAATCGGTAGCGGGTAAAGTAGGTGAGCAGTTCTTC. Translated, it gives CSVEESVAGKVGEQFF.

This clonotype has a count of ten or more. The chain recombines TRBV12-3 or TRBV12-4 with TRBJ2-7; tentatively, D is TRBD1 (6 bases). The CDR3 loop spans 15 amino acids. V shed 6 bases and J shed 1 base, with 16 bases lying between them. This CDR3 reads CASSARGLGSYEQYF. DNA of the CDR3: TGTGCCAGCAGCGCCAGGGGTCTTGGATCCTACGAGCAGTACTTC.

This clonotype was recorded many times. V is TRBV6-2 or TRBV6-3 and J is TRBJ2-7; D is uncertain. The V and J ends lost 2 bases and 3 bases respectively, with 11 bases between them. This CDR3 spans 14 amino acids. The germline V gene encodes CDR1 MNHEY and CDR2 SVGEGT. The CDR3 here is CASSYLAANYEQYF. Written as DNA, the CDR3 is TGTGCCAGCAGTTACCTCGCGGCCAACTACGAGCAGTACTTC.

V gene TRBV6-8 combines with J gene TRBJ1-1; D not resolved. Per germline, CDR1 MNHGY and CDR2 SAAAGT. Trimming removed 10 bases at V and 2 bases at J, with 14 bases between. The CDR3 runs 13 residues. Here the CDR3 reads CATCLDGNTEAFF. CDR3 nucleotide sequence: TGTGCCACCTGTTTGGACGGAAACACTGAAGCTTTCTTT.

This clonotype was seen more than once but under ten times. The chain is built from TRBV7-9 and TRBJ1-5; D gene unclear. The CDR3 loop spans 14 amino acids. Germline loops: CDR1 SEHNR, CDR2 FQNEAQ (reference sequence). Deletions cut 2 bases from V and 0 bases from J, with 5 bases between. As DNA, the CDR3 is TGTGCCAGCAGCTTAAAGGGTAGCAATCAGCCCCAGCATTTT. Protein product: CASSLKGSNQPQHF.

This clonotype was counted between two and nine times. The J gene is TRBJ2-1, the V gene TRBV5-1; 8 bases map to TRBD2. This CDR3 has 15 amino acids. In germline, CDR1 is SGHRS, CDR2 YFSETQ. V was clipped by 4 bases and J by 2 bases; unmatched bases: 5. The CDR3 coding sequence is TGCGCCAGCAGCAAAGGGACTAGTCCCTACAATGAGCAGTTCTTC. It encodes CASSKGTSPYNEQFF.

At least ten counts were recorded for this clonotype. The rearrangement links TRBV7-3 to TRBJ2-1, with unresolved D. CDR3 length: 15 amino acids. Germline V gives CDR1 SGHTA, CDR2 FQGTGA. Trimming cost V 1 base and J 0 bases, with 7 bases left between them. The CDR3 nucleotides read TGTGCCAGCAGCTTAATCGAGAGCTCCTACAATGAGCAGTTCTTC. This encodes CASSLIESSYNEQFF.

This clonotype has ten or more counts. The chain is built from TRBV12-3 or TRBV12-4 and TRBJ2-3, with a possible D match to TRBD2 (5 bases). The V and J ends lost 5 bases and 9 bases respectively, with 12 bases between them. The CDR3 is made up of 12 amino acids. The CDR3 nucleotides are TGTGCCAGCAGTCTAACTAGATGGACGCAGTATTTT. Protein: CASSLTRWTQYF.